The 15 T cell receptor beta chains in this list originate from one sample, sequenced in a study of identifying expanded T cells in peripheral blood. The table came from immunoSEQ multiplex PCR; TCRdb's copy has only in-frame clones and leaves some out. The repertoire consists of 90,000 to 110,000 clones, with around 89% occurring once and the leading ten covering 7% to 9%. The sequenced sample consisted of blood. The receptors stem from a person aged 18 to 69 in good health.

The chain carries TRBV6-5 and TRBJ1-1; D is perhaps TRBD1 (6 bases). There are 15 residues in the CDR3. CDR1 is MNHEY, CDR2 SVGAGI, per germline. V was clipped by 3 bases and J by 4 bases, with 15 bases between them. This chain's CDR3 is CASSYMGGLGTEAFF. In DNA form, the CDR3 reads TGTGCCAGCAGTTATATGGGGGGCTTAGGCACTGAAGCTTTCTTT.

The chain recombines TRBV5-6 with TRBJ2-5; a possible D gene is TRBD1 (5 bases). This CDR3 is built from 14 residues. Germline V CDR1 and CDR2: SGHDT, YYEEEE. V was shortened by 0 bases and J by 4 bases, with 10 bases between the two germline ends. The DNA of the CDR3 is TGTGCCAGCAGCTTGGCGACAGTCCGAGAGACCCAGTACTTC. It translates to CASSLATVRETQYF.

The V and J genes are TRBV5-1 and TRBJ2-7; TRBD2 is a possible D gene (6 bases). Germline V gives CDR1 SGHRS, CDR2 YFSETQ. Trimming stripped 0 bases from V and 6 bases from J, with 13 bases between. This CDR3 contains 14 residues. The CDR3 sequence is CASSLAGGDTEQYF. The CDR3 region has the DNA TGCGCCAGCAGCTTGGCCGGGGGAGATACCGAGCAGTACTTC.

The CDR3 DNA reads TGTGCCAGCAGGGTACCCACAGATACGCAGTATTTT. Translation: CASRVPTDTQYF. The chain has TRBV28 and TRBJ2-3; no definite D call. The germline CDR1 and CDR2 sequences are MDHEN and SYDVKM. CDR3 size: 12 residues. Trimming removed 6 bases at V and 2 bases at J, with 6 bases between.

CDR3 coding DNA: TGTGCCTGGGGTGCTGCCCGCGGCAATCAGCCCCAGCATTTT. Its protein is CAWGAARGNQPQHF. The chain uses TRBV2 and TRBJ1-5; no clear D. Trimming cost V 11 bases and J 2 bases, with 16 bases left between them. The CDR3 has 14 amino acids. CDR1 and CDR2 (germline): SNHLY, FYNNEI. Looking up the rest from reference TRBV2 and TRBJ1-5 gives the full variable domain: EPEVTQTPSHQVTQMGQEVILRCVPISNHLYFYWYRQILGQKVEFLVSFYNNEISEKSEIFDDQFSVERPDGSNFTLKIRSTKLEDSAMYFCAWGAARGNQPQHFGDGTRLSIL.

The J gene is TRBJ1-1, the V gene TRBV7-2, with 8 bases aligning to TRBD1. This CDR3 has 14 amino acids. Per germline, CDR1 SGHTA and CDR2 FQGNSA. The trim removed 4 bases at V and 1 base at J, leaving 2 bases unmatched. Here the CDR3 reads CASSSGTGNTEAFF. CDR3 DNA: TGTGCCAGCAGCTCCGGGACAGGGAACACTGAAGCTTTCTTT.

This clone was found once. This rearrangement joins TRBV2 to TRBJ2-5, with D tentatively TRBD1 or TRBD2 (6 bases each). Germline CDR1 reads SNHLY; CDR2 reads FYNNEI. Deletions cut 6 bases from V and 1 base from J, with 21 bases between. The CDR3 runs 17 residues. The CDR3 loop is CASSYHRVGGGQETQYF. In nucleotides, the CDR3 is TGTGCCAGCAGCTACCACAGAGTTGGAGGGGGCCAAGAGACCCAGTACTTC.

The rearrangement joins TRBV2 to TRBJ2-7, with 7 nucleotides matching TRBD2. This CDR3 comprises 15 residues. Per the germline V gene, CDR1 is SNHLY and CDR2 is FYNNEI. V dropped 3 bases and J dropped 3; count of bases not matched to a gene: 8. The CDR3 DNA follows: TGTGCCAGCAGTGAGGTAACGGGAGGCCACTACGAGCAGTACTTC. The encoded protein is CASSEVTGGHYEQYF.

V and J are TRBV4-1 and TRBJ2-1; D is unresolved. The CDR3 has 14 amino acids. V shed 1 base and J shed 7 bases, with 11 bases lying between them. Germline CDR1 and CDR2: MGHRA and YSYEKL. As DNA, the CDR3 is TGCGCCAGCAGCCAAGGCTCACAGCAGAATGAGCAGTTCTTC. This sequence encodes CASSQGSQQNEQFF.

The chain combines TRBV6-5 with TRBJ1-1; D gene unclear. The CDR3 is 15 residues long. Germline loops: CDR1 MNHEY, CDR2 SVGAGI. Trimming took 6 bases from V and 1 from J, leaving 15 bases between them. The CDR3 sequence: CASSVTGLWNTEAFF. The CDR3 DNA reads as TGTGCCAGCAGCGTCACCGGGCTATGGAACACTGAAGCTTTCTTT.

The chain carries TRBV4-1 and TRBJ1-2; D possibly corresponds to TRBD1 (6 bases). Germline CDR1 reads MGHRA; CDR2 reads YSYEKL. V lost 0 bases to trimming and J lost 0 bases, with 14 bases between them. The CDR3 has 17 residues. Written as DNA, the CDR3 is TGCGCCAGCAGCCAAGAAGAAGGGGACAAAACTAACTATGGCTACACCTTC. Its translation is CASSQEEGDKTNYGYTF.

The chain employs TRBV25-1 and TRBJ1-3; D not resolved. V was pared by 7 bases and J by 0 bases, with 10 bases between. The CDR3 sequence is 14 residues long. Germline CDR1 is MGHDK and CDR2 is SYGVNS. The CDR3 here is CASKGSSSGNTIYF. For the CDR3, the DNA is TGTGCCAGCAAGGGCTCGAGCTCTGGAAACACCATATATTTT.

The rearrangement uses TRBV29-1 and TRBJ2-1; 7 bases align to TRBD2. The CDR3 totals 13 residues. The V gene end was trimmed by 0 bases and the J gene end by 6 bases; junction bases not matched to a gene: 2. Per the germline V gene, CDR1 is SQVTM and CDR2 is ANQGSEA. As DNA, the CDR3 is TGCAGCGTTGAAGAAGGGACTACCAATGAGCAGTTCTTC. It translates to CSVEEGTTNEQFF.

This sequence joins TRBV14 and TRBJ1-2; D is possibly TRBD1 (5 bases). The CDR3 is made up of 14 amino acids. Trimming cost V 0 bases and J 4 bases, with 9 bases left between them. CDR1 is SGHDN and CDR2 is FVKESK in the germline V gene. DNA of the CDR3: TGTGCCAGCAGCCAAGATCCGGGGACCTATGGCTACACCTTC. Amino acid sequence: CASSQDPGTYGYTF.

This clone was seen only once. The chain couples TRBV11-2 to TRBJ2-2; D is perhaps TRBD1 (5 bases). The V gene's germline CDR1 is SGHAT and CDR2 FQNNGV. This CDR3 has 16 amino acids. Trimming stripped 3 bases from V and 3 bases from J, with 14 bases between. DNA of the CDR3: TGTGCCAGCAGCTTCAAAATGACAGAAGACACCGGGGAGCTGTTTTTT. Its protein is CASSFKMTEDTGELFF.